This TCR beta chain was sequenced in a study of cytomegalovirus exposure and HLA in healthy donors. Regarding the study as a whole: The listing of 150 to 200 TCR beta chains classed them as cytomegalovirus-associated. Segments of the TCR beta V type were, in most cases, productive about 87% or about 30% of the time in an earlier analysis.

The PCR was carried out with 60 Vbeta primers and 13 Jbeta primers. Only in-frame clones appear in the TCRdb table, and some are missing; sequencing was by immunoSEQ multiplex PCR. Counted here are roughly 180,000 clones, about 82% occurring once; the ten biggest clones make up less than 0.9%. This clone showed up just a few times. What it binds is not known. CDR1 is MNHNS, CDR2 SASEGT, per germline. Trimming took 5 bases from V and 2 from J, leaving 16 bases between them. The CDR3 is 15 amino acids. The sequence derives from a female donor in good health and CMV-seronegative. The V gene is TRBV6-1, the J gene TRBJ2-7, with D uncertain. The sequenced sample consisted of PBMCs. The CDR3 nucleotides read TGTGCCAGCAGTCCCTTTCGAAATTCAGCCTACGAGCAGTACTTC. Translated, it gives CASSPFRNSAYEQYF.